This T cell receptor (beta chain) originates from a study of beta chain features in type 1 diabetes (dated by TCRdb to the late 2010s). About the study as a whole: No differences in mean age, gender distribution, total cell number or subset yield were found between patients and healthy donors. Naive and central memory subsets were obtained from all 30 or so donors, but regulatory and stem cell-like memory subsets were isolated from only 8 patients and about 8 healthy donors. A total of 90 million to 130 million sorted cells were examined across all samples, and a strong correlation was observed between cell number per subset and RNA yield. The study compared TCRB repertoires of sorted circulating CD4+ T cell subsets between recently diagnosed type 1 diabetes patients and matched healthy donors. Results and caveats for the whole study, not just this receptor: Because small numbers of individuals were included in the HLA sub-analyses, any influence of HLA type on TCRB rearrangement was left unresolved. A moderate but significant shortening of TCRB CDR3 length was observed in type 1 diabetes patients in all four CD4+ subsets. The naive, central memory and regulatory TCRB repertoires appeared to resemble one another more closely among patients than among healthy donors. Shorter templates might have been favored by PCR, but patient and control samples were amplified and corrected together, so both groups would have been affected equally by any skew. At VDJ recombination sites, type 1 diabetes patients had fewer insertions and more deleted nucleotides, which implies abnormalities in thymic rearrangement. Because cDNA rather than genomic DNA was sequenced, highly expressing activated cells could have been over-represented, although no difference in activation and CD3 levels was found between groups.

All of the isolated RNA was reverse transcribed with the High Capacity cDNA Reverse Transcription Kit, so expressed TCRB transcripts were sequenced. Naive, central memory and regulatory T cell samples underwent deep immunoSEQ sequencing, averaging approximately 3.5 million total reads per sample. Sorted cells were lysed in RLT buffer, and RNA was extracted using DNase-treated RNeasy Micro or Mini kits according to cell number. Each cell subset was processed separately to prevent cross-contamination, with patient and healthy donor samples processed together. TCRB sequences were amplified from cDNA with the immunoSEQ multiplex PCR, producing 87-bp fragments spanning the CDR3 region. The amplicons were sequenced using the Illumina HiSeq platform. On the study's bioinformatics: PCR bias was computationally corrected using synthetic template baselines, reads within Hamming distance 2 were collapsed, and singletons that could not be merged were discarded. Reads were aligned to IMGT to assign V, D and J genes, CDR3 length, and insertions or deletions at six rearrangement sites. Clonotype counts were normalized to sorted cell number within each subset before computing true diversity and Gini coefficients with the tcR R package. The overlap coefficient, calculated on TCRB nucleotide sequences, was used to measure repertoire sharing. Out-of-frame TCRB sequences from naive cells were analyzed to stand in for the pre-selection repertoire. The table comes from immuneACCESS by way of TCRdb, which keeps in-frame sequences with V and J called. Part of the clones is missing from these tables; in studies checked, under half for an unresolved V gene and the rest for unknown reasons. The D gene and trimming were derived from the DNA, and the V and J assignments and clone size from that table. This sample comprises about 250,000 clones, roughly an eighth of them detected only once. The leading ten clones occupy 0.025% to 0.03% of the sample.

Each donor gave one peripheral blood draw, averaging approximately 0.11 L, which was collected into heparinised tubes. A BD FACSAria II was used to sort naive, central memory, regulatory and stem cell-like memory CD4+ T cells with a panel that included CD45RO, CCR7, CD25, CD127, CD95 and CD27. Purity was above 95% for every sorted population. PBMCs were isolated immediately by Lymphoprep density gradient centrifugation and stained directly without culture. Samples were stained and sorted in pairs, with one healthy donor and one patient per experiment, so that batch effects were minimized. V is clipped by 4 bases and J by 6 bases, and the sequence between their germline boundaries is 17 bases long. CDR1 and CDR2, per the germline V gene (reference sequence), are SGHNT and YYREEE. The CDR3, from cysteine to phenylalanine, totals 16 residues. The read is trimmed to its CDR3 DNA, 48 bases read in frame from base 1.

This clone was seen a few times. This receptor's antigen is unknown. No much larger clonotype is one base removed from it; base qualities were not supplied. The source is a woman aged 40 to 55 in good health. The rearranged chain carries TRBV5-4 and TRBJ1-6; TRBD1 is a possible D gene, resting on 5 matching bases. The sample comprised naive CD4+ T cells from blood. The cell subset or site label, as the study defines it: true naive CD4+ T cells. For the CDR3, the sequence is CASSENGGLINSPLHF. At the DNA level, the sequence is TGTGCCAGCAGCGAGAACGGGGGTTTGATTAATTCACCCCTCCACTTT.